The 20 T cell receptor beta chains given below trace back to one sample, sequenced in a study of T-cell reconstitution after alpha-beta-depleted transplantation in children. Using unique molecular identifiers, the investigators prepared the TCRbeta library. Via MiXCR, TCRdb re-called the PCR reads, giving one row per CDR3 protein. The sample yields approximately 420,000 distinct CDR3 sequences, about a tenth seen once. The input for sequencing was PBMCs from the stem cell graft donor, taken from the stem cell graft. These receptors were taken from a human donor who donated a stem cell graft to a child with acute myeloid leukemia.

The table lists this clonotype with a few counts. The chain has TRBV4-1 and TRBJ1-1; possible D gene TRBD1, 5 bases. Germline CDR1 reads MGHRA; CDR2 reads YSYEKL. The V and J ends lost 6 bases and 4 bases respectively, with 15 bases between them. The CDR3 sequence is 14 residues long. CDR3 sequence (DNA): TGCGCCAGCAGTCCAAGGGATGGGGGCACTGAAGCTTTCTTT. As protein: CASSPRDGGTEAFF.

The rearrangement uses TRBV11-2 and TRBJ2-3; TRBD1 agrees at 8 bases. Germline values: CDR1 SGHAT, CDR2 FQNNGV. After removal of 2 bases from V and 4 bases from J, the junction contained 8 bases not matched to a gene. The CDR3 runs to 16 residues. This chain's CDR3 is CASSLSGRTGPDTQYF. DNA for the CDR3: TGTGCCAGCAGCTTAAGTGGAAGGACAGGGCCAGATACGCAGTATTTT.

The V gene is TRBV19, the J gene TRBJ2-7; D is undetermined. The CDR3 covers 13 residues. Germline CDR1 and CDR2: LNHDA and SQIVND (reference sequence). With 4 bases removed from V and 2 bases from J, the gap between germline ends came to 9 bases. CDR3: CASSNLGAYEQYF. DNA for the CDR3: TGTGCCAGTAGTAATCTGGGTGCCTACGAGCAGTACTTC.

This clonotype was recorded a few times. The rearrangement uses TRBV5-1 and TRBJ2-1; D remains ambiguous. Germline V lookup: CDR1 SGHRS, CDR2 YFSETQ. The CDR3 covers 13 residues. Trimming took 1 base from V and 6 from J, leaving 8 bases between them. CDR3 residues: CASSLNGPNEQFF. The CDR3 DNA sequence: TGCGCCAGCAGCTTGAACGGCCCCAATGAGCAGTTCTTC.

This clonotype was detected many times. This chain connects TRBV9 to TRBJ2-1; tentative D call: TRBD2 (6 bases). V lost 4 bases and J lost 9, with 23 bases in between. The germline CDR1 and CDR2 sequences are SGDLS and YYNGEE. The CDR3 is 16 residues long. The CDR3 DNA is TGTGCCAGCAGCCCTTACGTCGACGGAGGGCCTAGTGAGCAGTTCTTC. Translating gives CASSPYVDGGPSEQFF.

CDR3 region: CASSLGTPEAFF. The CDR3 DNA reads TGTGCCAGCAGCCTAGGGACACCTGAAGCTTTCTTT. This chain links TRBV7-2 with TRBJ1-1; weak D call: TRBD1 (6 bases). Germline CDR1 is SGHTA and CDR2 is FQGNSA. The V and J ends lost 5 bases and 6 bases respectively, with 10 bases between them. The length of the CDR3 is 12 residues.

This chain connects TRBV5-1 to TRBJ2-7; tentatively, D is TRBD1 (7 bases). The germline V and J ends were trimmed by 3 bases and 3 bases, with 16 bases remaining between them. Germline CDR1 SGHRS, CDR2 YFSETQ. The CDR3 length is 15 residues. CDR3 in DNA: TGCGCCAGCAGCTGGGACTCGACAGGGATCTACGAGCAGTACTTC. Its protein product is CASSWDSTGIYEQYF.

This clonotype was seen more than once but under ten times. The chain carries TRBV7-6 and TRBJ2-7; 7 nucleotides match TRBD2. Per the germline V gene, CDR1 is SGHVS and CDR2 is FNYEAQ. The CDR3 sequence is 15 residues long. Trimming took 5 bases from V and 4 from J; bases not matched to a gene: 11. The DNA for the CDR3 is TGTGCCAGCAGCGCTACGGGGCGGGGGAAGTACGAGCAGTACTTC. It translates to CASSATGRGKYEQYF.

The chain is built from TRBV2 and TRBJ2-2, with D unclear. V gave up 2 bases and J gave up 6 bases, with 7 bases separating them. Germline CDR1 and CDR2: SNHLY and FYNNEI. The CDR3 spans 13 residues. The DNA of the CDR3 is TGTGCCAGCAGTGAAACAGAGGCCGGGGAGCTGTTTTTT. Translating gives CASSETEAGELFF.

The chain has TRBV5-1 and TRBJ2-7; perhaps TRBD2 as D (5 bases). The ends were cut back, 5 bases at V and 3 bases at J, with 9 bases in the middle. CDR1 is SGHRS, CDR2 YFSETQ, per germline. This CDR3 comprises 12 residues. The CDR3 nucleotides are TGCGCCAGCAGTCATGAGGGCTACGAGCAGTACTTC. This encodes CASSHEGYEQYF.

As for this clonotype: The junction differs from germline at one of its ends, possibly a read error. The chain uses TRBV4-2 and TRBJ1-1; no clear D. The CDR3 has 13 residues. The germline V gene has CDR1 LGHNA and CDR2 YNFKEQ. CDR3 bases: TGTGCCATCAGCCCCCAAGCGGGCGGCGAAGCTTTCTTT. Translated: CAISPQAGGEAFF.

Note on this clonotype: This may be a read error, as it is one base from a much larger clone. This chain links TRBV20-1 with TRBJ2-1; 9 bases match TRBD2. This CDR3 has 13 residues. The trim removed 5 bases at V and 3 bases at J, leaving 2 bases unmatched. Germline loops: CDR1 DFQATT, CDR2 SNEGSKA (reference sequence). CDR3 coding DNA: TGCAGTGCTTCTAGCGGGGACTACAATGAGCAGTTCTTC. Translated: CSASSGDYNEQFF.

This clonotype was seen a few times. In DNA, the CDR3 is TGCAGTGCGAGGACGGACCGGCCTGGTGGAAAACTGTTTTTT. Translating it yields CSARTDRPGGKLFF. The chain couples TRBV20-1 to TRBJ1-4; D gene unclear. Germline V gives CDR1 DFQATT, CDR2 SNEGSKA (reference sequence). CDR3 length: 14 amino acids. V lost 6 bases, J lost 10 bases, and 21 bases lay in between.

This sequence joins TRBV5-1 and TRBJ2-1; D remains ambiguous. Germline V gene sequence: CDR1 SGHRS, CDR2 YFSETQ. This CDR3 has 13 residues. Trimming took off 4 bases at V and 3 bases at J, with 8 bases between the two ends. This CDR3 reads CASSPWGYNEQFF. The CDR3 coding sequence is TGCGCCAGCAGCCCTTGGGGCTACAATGAGCAGTTCTTC.

This clonotype was observed at least ten times. The rearrangement uses TRBV24-1 and TRBJ2-1; 13 bases line up with TRBD2. The CDR3 totals 16 residues. Per germline, CDR1 KGHDR and CDR2 SFDVKD. V trimming: 4 bases; J trimming: 9 bases; junction bases outside the gene matches: 8. CDR3: CATSDHRLAGGGEQFF. CDR3 in DNA: TGTGCCACCAGTGACCACAGACTAGCGGGGGGAGGTGAGCAGTTCTTC.

This clonotype was picked up many times. The V and J genes are TRBV12-3 or TRBV12-4 and TRBJ2-1; 13 bases agree with TRBD2. V was pared by 3 bases and J by 8 bases, with 10 bases of the junction left unmatched. CDR3 length: 17 amino acids. The CDR3 spells CASSFRQLAGGKDEQFF. The CDR3 nucleotides read TGTGCCAGCAGTTTCCGACAACTAGCGGGAGGGAAGGATGAGCAGTTCTTC.

This clonotype has at least ten counts. This chain uses TRBV6-5 with TRBJ2-7; no clear D. Germline assignment: CDR1 MNHEY and CDR2 SVGAGI. V shed 8 bases and J shed 4 bases, with 6 bases lying between them. The CDR3 runs 10 residues. The CDR3 coding sequence is TGTGCCAGCGGCTCGTACGAGCAGTACTTC. It yields the protein CASGSYEQYF.

This clonotype was counted between two and nine times. The chain links TRBV18 to TRBJ2-1; TRBD1 agrees at 7 bases. The CDR3 sequence is 13 residues long. The germline V gene has CDR1 KGHSH and CDR2 LQKENI. J gave up 9 bases and V 5 bases, and 7 bases lay outside the gene matches. CDR3 nucleotide sequence: TGTGCCAGCTCAACCGCTGACAGGGCTGAGCAGTTCTTC. Translation gives CASSTADRAEQFF.

The table lists this clonotype with a few counts. The chain recombines TRBV20-1 with TRBJ2-5; a weak D match, TRBD1 (6 bases). Looked up from germline, CDR1 is DFQATT and CDR2 is SNEGSKA (reference sequence). This CDR3 spans 14 amino acids. The V and J ends lost 2 bases and 3 bases respectively, with 13 bases between them. CDR3 in DNA: TGCAGTGCTAGAACAGGGTGGGGAAAAGAGACCCAGTACTTC. Amino acid sequence: CSARTGWGKETQYF.

The CDR3, as DNA: TGCGCCAGCAGCCAAGGTCCGGGTTTGGGGAACACCGGGGAGCTGTTTTTT. Its translation is CASSQGPGLGNTGELFF. The rearrangement joins TRBV4-1 to TRBJ2-2, with D unclear. Trimming stripped 1 base from V and 1 base from J, with 13 bases between. The CDR3 has 17 amino acids. Germline values: CDR1 MGHRA, CDR2 YSYEKL.